The 26 T cell receptor beta chains presented below share a single source sample, sequenced in a study of cytomegalovirus exposure and HLA in healthy donors. The PCR had 60 Vbeta and 13 Jbeta primers. Clones were read by immunoSEQ multiplex PCR, and TCRdb kept only the in-frame ones, dropping some. The sample consists of 140,000 to 150,000 clones, 70% to 85% of them appearing once. Source material: PBMCs. The receptors come from a woman aged 55-70 years in good health and CMV-seropositive.

This clone was found once. CDR3 in amino acids: CASSGRDSSASYEQYF. CDR3 DNA: TGCGCCAGCAGCGGCAGGGACTCCTCAGCATCTTACGAGCAGTACTTC. V is TRBV5-1 and J is TRBJ2-7; D perhaps matches TRBD2 (6 bases). Per the germline V gene, CDR1 is SGHRS and CDR2 is YFSETQ. The CDR3 is made up of 16 amino acids. Trimming removed 4 bases from V and 4 bases from J, with 21 bases in between.

J is TRBJ2-2 and V is TRBV27, with D maybe TRBD2 (6 bases). Germline V gives CDR1 MNHEY, CDR2 SMNVEV (reference sequence). The CDR3 length is 14 residues. Deletions cut 5 bases from V and 4 bases from J, with 11 bases between. The CDR3: CASSPGLLTGELFF. CDR3 bases: TGTGCCAGCAGTCCGGGACTCCTCACCGGGGAGCTGTTTTTT.

V is TRBV5-6 and J is TRBJ2-5; 12 nucleotides agree with TRBD2. J was trimmed by 9 bases and V by 4 bases; bases with no gene match: 10. The CDR3 has 15 amino acids. CDR1 is SGHDT, CDR2 YYEEEE, per germline. CDR3 DNA sequence: TGTGCCAGCAGCCTGGGGACTAGCGGGTCCTCGGCCCAGTACTTC. This sequence encodes CASSLGTSGSSAQYF. The whole variable domain, remainder taken from reference TRBV5-6 and TRBJ2-5, is DAGVTQSPTHLIKTRGQQVTLRCSPKSGHDTVSWYQQALGQGPQFIFQYYEEEERQRGNFPDRFSGHQFPNYSSELNVNALLLGDSALYLCASSLGTSGSSAQYFGPGTRLLVL.

This sequence joins TRBV29-1 and TRBJ1-1; 8 bases line up with TRBD1. This CDR3 region has 14 residues. CDR1 is SQVTM, CDR2 ANQGSEA, per germline. Unmatched junction bases numbered 5, after V lost 1 base and J lost 4 bases. Written as DNA, the CDR3 is TGCAGCGTTGAAGTACCGACAGGGGCCACTGAAGCTTTCTTT. Translated: CSVEVPTGATEAFF.

The rearrangement uses TRBV28 and TRBJ2-2; D is uncertain. The CDR3 has 15 amino acids. Per germline, CDR1 MDHEN and CDR2 SYDVKM. V was clipped by 5 bases and J by 4 bases, with 14 bases between them. The CDR3 DNA reads as TGTGCCAGCAGTCCACGGGTCGTGGGCACCGGGGAGCTGTTTTTT. This encodes CASSPRVVGTGELFF.

The V and J genes are TRBV2 and TRBJ2-1, with 10 positions matching TRBD2. CDR3 length equals 15 residues. V lost 2 bases to trimming and J lost 5 bases; unmatched junction nucleotides: 3. In germline, CDR1 is SNHLY, CDR2 FYNNEI. The chain's CDR3 is CASSEWLAGDNEQFF. As DNA, the CDR3 is TGTGCCAGCAGTGAATGGCTAGCGGGGGACAATGAGCAGTTCTTC.

The chain employs TRBV13 and TRBJ2-2; weak D call: TRBD1 (5 bases). V shed 0 bases and J shed 7 bases, with 12 bases lying between them. The CDR3 covers 15 residues. Looked up from germline, CDR1 is PRHDT and CDR2 is FYEKMQ (reference sequence). The CDR3 DNA is TGTGCCAGCAGCTTAGGGGGATCACAGGTCGGGGAGCTGTTTTTT. It translates to CASSLGGSQVGELFF.

The V gene is TRBV19, the J gene TRBJ1-6, with D tentatively TRBD1 (5 bases). Germline lookup yields CDR1 LNHDA and CDR2 SQIVND (reference sequence). This CDR3 contains 13 residues. V shed 7 bases and J shed 7 bases, with 11 bases lying between them. CDR3: CASMGGRNSPLHF. The CDR3 coding sequence is TGTGCCAGTATGGGGGGAAGAAATTCACCCCTCCACTTT.

The genes are TRBV5-4 and TRBJ2-5; 14 bases fit TRBD2. The length of the CDR3 is 16 residues. CDR1 is SGHNT, CDR2 YYREEE, per germline (reference sequence). J gave up 4 bases and V 4 bases, and 6 bases lay outside the gene matches. CDR3 bases: TGTGCCAGCAGCCCGGGACTAGCGGGAGAGGCAGAGACCCAGTACTTC. It specifies CASSPGLAGEAETQYF.

The V call is TRBV7-9, the J call TRBJ2-7, with D tentatively TRBD1 (7 bases). This CDR3 is 15 amino acids long. CDR1 is SEHNR and CDR2 is FQNEAQ in the germline V gene (reference sequence). The V gene lost 3 bases and the J gene lost 5 bases, with 17 bases spanning the gap. CDR3 region: CASSFSGQGEDEQYF. The CDR3 region has the DNA TGTGCCAGCAGCTTTTCGGGGCAGGGGGAGGACGAGCAGTACTTC.

J is TRBJ2-7 and V is TRBV4-2; the match to TRBD2 covers 12 bases. After removal of 0 bases from V and 6 bases from J, the junction contained 9 bases not matched to a gene. The germline V gene encodes CDR1 LGHNA and CDR2 YNFKEQ. This CDR3 is built from 17 residues. The CDR3, as DNA: TGTGCCAGCAGCCAAGAGAGCCTAGCGGGAGGGTCCCGCGAGCAGTACTTC. Translation gives CASSQESLAGGSREQYF.

The chain employs TRBV7-2 and TRBJ2-3; D call uncertain. V shed 1 base and J shed 0 bases, with 11 bases lying between them. This CDR3 contains 16 residues. Germline V gives CDR1 SGHTA, CDR2 FQGNSA. The CDR3 bases are TGTGCCAGCAGCTTAGGACTCGCGGTTAGCACAGATACGCAGTATTTT. Protein: CASSLGLAVSTDTQYF.

With respect to this clone: A read error may produce the germline difference seen at one junction end. The chain is built from TRBV7-2 and TRBJ1-1, with 8 bases lining up with TRBD1. CDR3 length: 13 residues. Germline V gene sequence: CDR1 SGHTA, CDR2 FQGNSA. The CDR3 region is CASSSIQGAEAFF. The CDR3 coding sequence is TGTGCCAGCAGCTCGATTCAGGGGGCTGAGGCTTTCTTT.

This clone was seen more than once but under ten times. The chain couples TRBV28 to TRBJ2-7; D unclear. The CDR3 covers 11 residues. The ends were cut back, 2 bases at V and 6 bases at J, with 5 bases in the middle. From germline, CDR1 is MDHEN and CDR2 SYDVKM. CDR3 in DNA: TGTGCCAGCAGTTTAATGAGCGAGCAGTACTTC. Protein product: CASSLMSEQYF. The full variable domain, its missing parts supplied by reference TRBV28 and TRBJ2-7, is DVKVTQSSRYLVKRTGEKVFLECVQDMDHENMFWYRQDPGLGLRLIYFSYDVKMKEKGDIPEGYSVSREKKERFSLILESASTNQTSMYLCASSLMSEQYFGPGTRLTVT.

The chain carries TRBV7-9 and TRBJ2-7; a weak D match, TRBD1 (6 bases). V was clipped by 2 bases and J by 4 bases, with 12 bases between them. The CDR3 runs 14 residues. CDR1 is SEHNR, CDR2 FQNEAQ, per germline (reference sequence). CDR3 residues: CASSLSTGTYEQYF. CDR3 DNA sequence: TGTGCCAGCAGCTTAAGTACAGGGACGTACGAGCAGTACTTC. Based on the CDR3 plus reference TRBV7-9 and TRBJ2-7, the full variable domain is DTGVSQNPRHKITKRGQNVTFRCDPISEHNRLYWYRQTLGQGPEFLTYFQNEAQLEKSRLLSDRFSAERPKGSFSTLEIQRTEQGDSAMYLCASSLSTGTYEQYFGPGTRLTVT.

This clone has more than one count but fewer than ten. V gene TRBV9 combines with J gene TRBJ2-1, with 12 nucleotides matching TRBD1. CDR3 length: 15 amino acids. Germline values: CDR1 SGDLS, CDR2 YYNGEE. Losses at the gene ends were 5 bases for V and 7 bases for J; bases not matched to a gene: 7. CDR3 DNA sequence: TGTGCCAGCAGTCGCTGGGGACAGGGGGCAAATGAGCAGTTCTTC. This encodes CASSRWGQGANEQFF.

The chain combines TRBV18 with TRBJ1-1; D is uncertain. The germline gives CDR1 KGHSH, CDR2 LQKENI. The length of the CDR3 is 13 residues. V lost 3 bases and J 7 bases, leaving 12 bases between the germline ends. This CDR3 is CASSPGQSLEAFF. CDR3 in DNA: TGTGCCAGCTCACCGGGCCAGTCACTTGAAGCTTTCTTT.

V is TRBV5-4 and J is TRBJ2-7; 11 bases match TRBD2. V gave up 0 bases and J gave up 6 bases; unmatched junction bases: 11. The length of the CDR3 is 17 residues. CDR1 and CDR2 (germline): SGHNT, YYREEE (reference sequence). CDR3: CASSLGAGPGLAAEQYF. Here the CDR3 DNA reads TGTGCCAGCAGCTTGGGGGCAGGCCCGGGACTAGCGGCCGAGCAGTACTTC.

This rearrangement joins TRBV28 to TRBJ2-7, with 11 bases matching TRBD2. Germline V gives CDR1 MDHEN, CDR2 SYDVKM. The CDR3 loop spans 15 amino acids. V lost 3 bases to trimming and J lost 6 bases; unmatched junction nucleotides: 7. The CDR3 spells CASSLLSGRVSEQYF. CDR3 nucleotide sequence: TGTGCCAGCAGTTTGCTTAGCGGGAGGGTTTCCGAGCAGTACTTC.

V and J are TRBV7-9 and TRBJ1-4; tentatively, D is TRBD1 (5 bases). The length of the CDR3 is 14 residues. Germline V CDR1 and CDR2: SEHNR, FQNEAQ (reference sequence). V shed 7 bases and J shed 0 bases, with 9 bases lying between them. The CDR3 DNA follows: TGTGCCAGCACCTCGGGGGCAACTAATGAAAAACTGTTTTTT. Translating gives CASTSGATNEKLFF.

V usage is TRBV6-1 and J usage is TRBJ2-7; perhaps TRBD1 as D (5 bases). Germline CDR1 reads MNHNS; CDR2 reads SASEGT. Between the trimmed V and J ends, which lost 6 bases and 2 bases, there was a span of 14 bases. CDR3 length: 14 amino acids. The CDR3 region has the DNA TGTGCCAGCAGGATAGGACAAGGGGCCTACGAGCAGTACTTC. Protein sequence: CASRIGQGAYEQYF.

The chain is built from TRBV5-1 and TRBJ2-3; TRBD2 aligns across 15 bases. V lost 3 bases and J lost 10; bases outside the gene matches: 12. Germline V gene lookup returns CDR1 SGHRS and CDR2 YFSETQ. The CDR3 extends over 17 amino acids. CDR3 loop: CASSWGLAGGVGGPQYF. The CDR3, as DNA: TGCGCCAGCAGCTGGGGACTAGCGGGAGGAGTTGGGGGCCCGCAGTATTTT.

CDR3: CASSHDRDSDTQYF. For the CDR3, the DNA is TGTGCCAGCAGTCACGACAGAGATTCAGATACGCAGTATTTT. The V gene is TRBV2, the J gene TRBJ2-3; possible D gene TRBD1, 5 bases. The CDR3 has 14 residues. Germline V gene sequence: CDR1 SNHLY, CDR2 FYNNEI. V lost 5 bases and J 4 bases, leaving 13 bases between the germline ends.

This sequence joins TRBV4-1 and TRBJ2-3; 8 nucleotides line up with TRBD1. The CDR3 runs to 15 residues. V was clipped by 4 bases and J by 5 bases; unmatched bases: 8. Looked up from germline, CDR1 is MGHRA and CDR2 is YSYEKL. DNA of the CDR3: TGCGCCAGCAGCCCTGAGGACAGGGTGGGAGATACGCAGTATTTT. It translates to CASSPEDRVGDTQYF.

The chain joins TRBV4-1 to TRBJ1-1; a possible D gene is TRBD1 (5 bases). V was trimmed by 0 bases and J by 5 bases, leaving 13 bases between them. The CDR3 is made up of 15 amino acids. In germline, CDR1 is MGHRA, CDR2 YSYEKL. In DNA form, the CDR3 reads TGCGCCAGCAGCCAAGAGGTCAGGGTATTAACTGAAGCTTTCTTT. Its translation is CASSQEVRVLTEAFF.

The V gene is TRBV19, the J gene TRBJ2-5, with 11 bases aligning to TRBD1. CDR3 size: 14 residues. CDR1 is LNHDA and CDR2 is SQIVND in the germline V gene (reference sequence). The junction had 4 bases not matched to a gene; V was cut back by 5 bases and J by 5 bases. DNA for the CDR3: TGTGCCAGTAGTGGACAGGGGGCGGGGGAGACCCAGTACTTC. Encoded protein: CASSGQGAGETQYF.